The 4 T cell receptor beta chains presented below share a single source sample, sequenced in a study of control samples from healthy donors and cancer patients. Libraries were prepared by immunoSEQ multiplex PCR; TCRdb keeps only in-frame clonotypes and omits some of them. Of about 140,000 clones in the sample, around 90% were seen once. The sequenced sample was blood. The receptor source for this set is a man aged 25 to 40 in good health.

In this sample, this clone turned up a few times. This chain uses TRBV18 with TRBJ1-6, with 8 bases fitting TRBD1. The CDR3 runs to 15 residues. The V segment lost 5 bases and the J segment 9 bases; nucleotides outside the gene matches: 9. Germline assignment: CDR1 KGHSH and CDR2 LQKENI. CDR3 coding DNA: TGTGCCAGCTCAGAAAGGACAGGGATGACTTCACCCCTCCACTTT. The encoded protein is CASSERTGMTSPLHF.

As for this clone: The same CDR3 is also encoded by other DNA sequences in this sample. The chain combines TRBV14 with TRBJ2-3; D call uncertain. CDR3 size: 14 residues. Germline CDR1 SGHDN, CDR2 FVKESK. V was cut by 0 bases and J by 3 bases, with 7 bases left in between. CDR3 bases: TGTGCCAGCAGCCAAGATTTGAGAACAGATACGCAGTATTTT. Translating it yields CASSQDLRTDTQYF.

The CDR3 reads CSETGTNTEAFF. CDR3 nucleotide sequence: TGCAGCGAAACCGGGACCAACACTGAAGCTTTCTTT. This rearrangement joins TRBV29-1 to TRBJ1-1, with D perhaps TRBD1 (5 bases). V lost 7 bases and J 2 bases, leaving 11 bases between the germline ends. The germline V gene has CDR1 SQVTM and CDR2 ANQGSEA. CDR3 length: 12 residues.

This chain joins TRBV12-5 and TRBJ1-1; no clear D gene. V was clipped by 9 bases and J by 0 bases, with 14 bases between them. The CDR3 contains 14 residues. Per germline, CDR1 LGHNT and CDR2 FRNRAP. The CDR3: CASEHVSLNTEAFF. CDR3 DNA sequence: TGTGCTAGCGAACATGTATCATTGAACACTGAAGCTTTCTTT.